A selection of T cell receptor beta chains follows, all from one sample in a study of blood T cells in healthy people across ages. TCRdb redid the calling of the 5' RACE reads with MiXCR, one entry per CDR3 protein. The profile shows some 900,000 distinct CDR3 sequences, approximately 49% of them singletons. Material: blood. These receptors were taken from a man aged 25-45 years in good health. The CDR3 runs from the conserved cysteine through the conserved F or W. Fields, in order: CDR3 DNA, CDR3 protein, V gene, J gene, clone size, D gene. The D gene is left open where the match is weak. Some rows mark clone size as missing; the rest say once, few, many or name a class of expanded clone.

CDR3nt: TGCAGTGCTAGAGAGGAGCCCCTCGGAGATACGCAGTATTTT; CDR3aa: CSAREEPLGDTQYF; v_gene: TRBV20-1; j_gene: TRBJ2-3; abundance: few; d_gene: NA
CDR3nt: TGTGCCAGCAGCCTCAGGGGGGCGGAGTGGAACAATGAGCAGTACTTC; CDR3aa: CASSLRGAEWNNEQYF; v_gene: TRBV6-2/TRBV6-3; j_gene: TRBJ2-5; abundance: NA; d_gene: NA
CDR3nt: TGTGCCAGCAGCGCGACGACTAGCGGGGGTCGCACAGATACGCAGTATTTT; CDR3aa: CASSATTSGGRTDTQYF; v_gene: TRBV7-8; j_gene: TRBJ2-3; abundance: NA; d_gene: TRBD2
CDR3nt: TGCGCCAGCAGCCTAGGGGTCGGGGGTACCTACGAGCAGTACTTC; CDR3aa: CASSLGVGGTYEQYF; v_gene: TRBV4-3; j_gene: TRBJ2-7; abundance: NA; d_gene: NA
CDR3nt: TGCAGTGCTTCCGGGGTGGCAGCGGGAAGCACAGATATGCAGTATTTT; CDR3aa: CSASGVAAGSTDMQYF; v_gene: TRBV20-1; j_gene: TRBJ2-3; abundance: NA; d_gene: TRBD2
CDR3nt: TGTGCCAGCATGGCCGGGACGTTTAACACTGAAGCTTTCTTT; CDR3aa: CASMAGTFNTEAFF; v_gene: TRBV12-3/TRBV12-4; j_gene: TRBJ1-1; abundance: NA; d_gene: NA
CDR3nt: TGTGCCACCAACCTCACCGGACAGGCGGATACCGTTGGTAACACCGGGGAGCTGTTTTTT; CDR3aa: CATNLTGQADTVGNTGELFF; v_gene: TRBV24-1; j_gene: TRBJ2-2; abundance: NA; d_gene: TRBD1
CDR3nt: TGTGCCAGCAGCTTAGAACCGCTATCCTACAATGAGCAGTTCTTC; CDR3aa: CASSLEPLSYNEQFF; v_gene: TRBV7-9; j_gene: TRBJ2-1; abundance: NA; d_gene: NA
CDR3nt: TGTGCCAGCCCAGAAGCCGTCGAGACCGGGGAGCTGTTTTTT; CDR3aa: CASPEAVETGELFF; v_gene: TRBV18; j_gene: TRBJ2-2; abundance: once; d_gene: NA
CDR3nt: TGTGCCAGCAGTTTAAGGCAGAAAACAGATACGCAGTATTTT; CDR3aa: CASSLRQKTDTQYF; v_gene: TRBV28; j_gene: TRBJ2-3; abundance: once; d_gene: NA
CDR3nt: TGCGCCAGCAGCGAGGGTTTGGGTAATGAAAAACTGTTTTTT; CDR3aa: CASSEGLGNEKLFF; v_gene: TRBV5-1; j_gene: TRBJ1-4; abundance: NA; d_gene: NA
CDR3nt: TGTGCCAGCAGCCAGAGAGTGCTGACAGATACGCAGTATTTT; CDR3aa: CASSQRVLTDTQYF; v_gene: TRBV11-3; j_gene: TRBJ2-3; abundance: NA; d_gene: NA
CDR3nt: TGTGCCAGCAGCCGCAGAGAGGTCGATACGCAGTATTTT; CDR3aa: CASSRREVDTQYF; v_gene: TRBV3-1; j_gene: TRBJ2-3; abundance: few; d_gene: NA
CDR3nt: TGTGCCATCAGCCCAAGGACAGGGGTCGAGCAGTACTTC; CDR3aa: CAISPRTGVEQYF; v_gene: TRBV10-3; j_gene: TRBJ2-7; abundance: once; d_gene: TRBD1
CDR3nt: TGTGCCAGCAGCTTGTCCACAGGGGCGGTTTACGAGCAGTACTTC; CDR3aa: CASSLSTGAVYEQYF; v_gene: TRBV7-2; j_gene: TRBJ2-7; abundance: few; d_gene: TRBD1
CDR3nt: TGTGCCAGCAGTCCTACCCTCCAGGGGACTGAAGCTTTCTTT; CDR3aa: CASSPTLQGTEAFF; v_gene: TRBV3-1; j_gene: TRBJ1-1; abundance: NA; d_gene: NA
CDR3nt: TGCGCCAGCAGCGCGGGGTCGGGGGGCCGCACAGATACGCAGTATTTT; CDR3aa: CASSAGSGGRTDTQYF; v_gene: TRBV5-1; j_gene: TRBJ2-3; abundance: NA; d_gene: NA
CDR3nt: TGTGCCAGCAGCCCGACTAGCGGGGGGGATTTAAAAGATACGCAGTATTTT; CDR3aa: CASSPTSGGDLKDTQYF; v_gene: TRBV13; j_gene: TRBJ2-3; abundance: NA; d_gene: TRBD2
CDR3nt: TGCGCCAACAGCTTGGAGGGGGCAGGAAGTCAGCCCCAGCATTTT; CDR3aa: CANSLEGAGSQPQHF; v_gene: TRBV5-1; j_gene: TRBJ1-5; abundance: NA; d_gene: TRBD1
CDR3nt: TGTGCCAGCAGTTACGCCCCACAGCTCTATGGCTACACCTTC; CDR3aa: CASSYAPQLYGYTF; v_gene: TRBV6-5; j_gene: TRBJ1-2; abundance: NA; d_gene: NA
CDR3nt: TGTGCCAGCTCACCCACATCTTCTAAAGCCTACGAGCAGTACTTC; CDR3aa: CASSPTSSKAYEQYF; v_gene: TRBV18; j_gene: TRBJ2-7; abundance: NA; d_gene: NA
CDR3nt: TGTGCCAGCAGGCCAGGGAGGCAGTTGGACTATGGCTACACCTTC; CDR3aa: CASRPGRQLDYGYTF; v_gene: TRBV6-2/TRBV6-3; j_gene: TRBJ1-2; abundance: NA; d_gene: NA
CDR3nt: TGCGCCAGCAGTGATGGGTGGTGGACTAATGAAAAACTGTTTTTT; CDR3aa: CASSDGWWTNEKLFF; v_gene: TRBV10-2; j_gene: TRBJ1-4; abundance: NA; d_gene: NA
CDR3nt: TGTGCCAGCAGCGTAGAACAGTTCAATTCACCCCTCCACTTT; CDR3aa: CASSVEQFNSPLHF; v_gene: TRBV9; j_gene: TRBJ1-6; abundance: NA; d_gene: NA
CDR3nt: TGTGCCAGCAGTCCGTGGGACAGGGCTCTGAACTATGGCTACACCTTC; CDR3aa: CASSPWDRALNYGYTF; v_gene: TRBV12-3/TRBV12-4; j_gene: TRBJ1-2; abundance: few; d_gene: TRBD1
CDR3nt: TGTGCCAGCAGTTCGGGACTAGCGGGAGATACTATTCAAGAGACCCAGTACTTC; CDR3aa: CASSSGLAGDTIQETQYF; v_gene: TRBV28; j_gene: TRBJ2-5; abundance: NA; d_gene: TRBD2
CDR3nt: TGTGCCAGCAGGCAAGGGACTAGCGGGGGGGATAACACAGATACGCAGTATTTT; CDR3aa: CASRQGTSGGDNTDTQYF; v_gene: TRBV12-3/TRBV12-4; j_gene: TRBJ2-3; abundance: few; d_gene: TRBD2
CDR3nt: TGCAGCGTTGAAGACCCTGGACAGTACAATGAGCAGTTCTTC; CDR3aa: CSVEDPGQYNEQFF; v_gene: TRBV29-1; j_gene: TRBJ2-1; abundance: NA; d_gene: NA
CDR3nt: TGTGCCAGCAGTTACTCGACGACAGCCGCAGATACGCAGTATTTT; CDR3aa: CASSYSTTAADTQYF; v_gene: TRBV6-5; j_gene: TRBJ2-3; abundance: NA; d_gene: NA
CDR3nt: TGCAGTGCTAGGCCTATGGGCAGGGAGACCCAGTACTTC; CDR3aa: CSARPMGRETQYF; v_gene: TRBV20-1; j_gene: TRBJ2-5; abundance: NA; d_gene: NA
CDR3nt: TGTGCCAGCAGCTTTACAAGCGGGGCCGGTGGCTACACCTTC; CDR3aa: CASSFTSGAGGYTF; v_gene: TRBV7-9; j_gene: TRBJ1-2; abundance: NA; d_gene: NA
CDR3nt: TGCAGCGTAGCCGGGACAGCCGACAACGAGCAGTACTTC; CDR3aa: CSVAGTADNEQYF; v_gene: TRBV29-1; j_gene: TRBJ2-7; abundance: few; d_gene: TRBD1
CDR3nt: TGTGCCAGCAGTCCCGGTGGACAGTTCAACACCGGGGAGCTGTTTTTT; CDR3aa: CASSPGGQFNTGELFF; v_gene: TRBV12-3/TRBV12-4; j_gene: TRBJ2-2; abundance: NA; d_gene: NA
CDR3nt: TGTGCCTCGGCGGACAGGGGTTTCACAGATACGCAGTATTTT; CDR3aa: CASADRGFTDTQYF; v_gene: TRBV15; j_gene: TRBJ2-3; abundance: few; d_gene: TRBD1
CDR3nt: TGTGCCAACAGTTTTCAACTAGCGGGGAAATACAATGAGCAGTTCTTC; CDR3aa: CANSFQLAGKYNEQFF; v_gene: TRBV12-3/TRBV12-4; j_gene: TRBJ2-1; abundance: NA; d_gene: TRBD2
CDR3nt: TGTGCCAGCAGTGCTCCCTCAGGGTGGGGTGGTAATGAGCAGTTCTTC; CDR3aa: CASSAPSGWGGNEQFF; v_gene: TRBV12-3/TRBV12-4; j_gene: TRBJ2-1; abundance: many; d_gene: NA
CDR3nt: TGTGCCAGCAGCTTGTTCGGTCTCCGGGATTCACCCCTCCACTTT; CDR3aa: CASSLFGLRDSPLHF; v_gene: TRBV5-6; j_gene: TRBJ1-6; abundance: few; d_gene: NA
CDR3nt: TGTGCCAGCAGTGATTGGGGTAGCACAGATACGCAGTATTTT; CDR3aa: CASSDWGSTDTQYF; v_gene: TRBV6-1; j_gene: TRBJ2-3; abundance: NA; d_gene: NA
CDR3nt: TGTGCCAGCAGTTTATGGGGGTTGAACACTGAAGCTTTCTTT; CDR3aa: CASSLWGLNTEAFF; v_gene: TRBV12-3/TRBV12-4; j_gene: TRBJ1-1; abundance: few; d_gene: NA
CDR3nt: TGCAGTGCCATCGGACAGGGGGCGCAGGATAATTCACCCCTCCACTTT; CDR3aa: CSAIGQGAQDNSPLHF; v_gene: TRBV20-1; j_gene: TRBJ1-6; abundance: NA; d_gene: TRBD1
CDR3nt: TGTGCCAGCAGAAACGGGGAGGGAGCCTACGAGCAGTACTTC; CDR3aa: CASRNGEGAYEQYF; v_gene: TRBV27; j_gene: TRBJ2-7; abundance: NA; d_gene: TRBD2
CDR3nt: TGTGCCAGCAGTTACTCCCGGGGGGGAACCCAAGAGACCCAGTACTTC; CDR3aa: CASSYSRGGTQETQYF; v_gene: TRBV6-5; j_gene: TRBJ2-5; abundance: NA; d_gene: TRBD2
CDR3nt: TGCGCCAGCCAGCAGGGCCCCTTAGGGGGCGGATCGTCCTACGAGCAGTACTTC; CDR3aa: CASQQGPLGGGSSYEQYF; v_gene: TRBV5-1; j_gene: TRBJ2-7; abundance: few; d_gene: TRBD1